Below are 30 T cell receptor beta chains sequenced from a single sample in a study of patients with pleural tuberculosis. TCRdb called the reads again in MiXCR, with one record for every CDR3 protein. This sample yields around 50,000 distinct CDR3 sequences, of which around 6.7% are seen a single time; about 17% belongs to the top ten. The receptors were sampled from a human donor with pleural tuberculosis.

This clonotype came up many times. The chain couples TRBV11-2 to TRBJ2-2; no firm D call. Germline V gives CDR1 SGHAT, CDR2 FQNNGV. Trimming cost V 6 bases and J 1 base, with 12 bases left between them. The CDR3 has 15 amino acids. The CDR3, as DNA: TGTGCCAGCAGTAGTACTCCTTGGAACACCGGGGAGCTGTTTTTT. Translating it yields CASSSTPWNTGELFF.

In nucleotides, the CDR3 is TGCAGCGTTGAAGAGGGGGAGCTGTTTTTT. Protein product: CSVEEGELFF. The V call is TRBV29-1, the J call TRBJ2-2, with no clear D. CDR1 is SQVTM and CDR2 is ANQGSEA in the germline V gene. The CDR3 spans 10 residues. With 0 bases removed from V and 8 bases from J, the gap between germline ends came to 1 base.

There are many counts of this clonotype. The gene calls are TRBV28 and TRBJ1-5; 7 bases fit TRBD1. From germline, CDR1 is MDHEN and CDR2 SYDVKM. J lost 3 bases, V lost 3 bases, and 5 bases had no gene match. The CDR3 runs to 15 residues. CDR3 in DNA: TGTGCCAGCAGTTTCCCAGGGGGGAACAATCAGCCCCAGCATTTT. Translating gives CASSFPGGNNQPQHF. The entire variable domain, with the rest obtained from reference TRBV28 and TRBJ1-5, is as follows: DVKVTQSSRYLVKRTGEKVFLECVQDMDHENMFWYRQDPGLGLRLIYFSYDVKMKEKGDIPEGYSVSREKKERFSLILESASTNQTSMYLCASSFPGGNNQPQHFGDGTRLSIL.

This clonotype was picked up many times. The chain has TRBV27 and TRBJ1-6; D is uncertain. This CDR3 contains 12 residues. CDR1 is MNHEY, CDR2 SMNVEV, per germline (reference sequence). V lost 6 bases and J lost 12, with 12 bases in between. The CDR3 loop is CASRQPWEPLHF. Written as DNA, the CDR3 is TGTGCCAGCAGACAACCATGGGAACCCCTCCACTTT.

The chain carries TRBV29-1 and TRBJ2-3; weak D call: TRBD2 (5 bases). CDR1 and CDR2 from the germline V gene are SQVTM and ANQGSEA. The V gene lost 3 bases and the J gene lost 2 bases, with 12 bases spanning the gap. CDR3 length equals 14 residues. The CDR3 spells CSVDRGLITDTQYF. The CDR3 nucleotides are TGCAGCGTTGATCGCGGGCTAATCACAGATACGCAGTATTTT.

This clonotype came up a few times. This sequence joins TRBV6-2 or TRBV6-3 and TRBJ1-5; no firm D call. Trimming removed 0 bases from V and 4 bases from J, with 7 bases in between. Germline V gene data show CDR1 as MNHEY and CDR2 as SVGEGT. This CDR3 has 14 residues. CDR3 DNA: TGTGCCAGCAGTTACTCAGACGTTAATCAGCCCCAGCATTTT. The encoded protein is CASSYSDVNQPQHF.

This clonotype was picked up many times. The rearrangement links TRBV12-3 or TRBV12-4 to TRBJ2-2; 8 bases align to TRBD2. Germline trimming cut 3 bases from V and 5 bases from J; bases unmatched to any gene: 5. This CDR3 spans 15 amino acids. CDR3: CASSFREGGTGELFF. CDR3 nucleotides: TGTGCCAGCAGTTTCCGGGAGGGAGGGACCGGGGAGCTGTTTTTT.

This clonotype was observed at least ten times. The J gene is TRBJ2-7, the V gene TRBV6-2 or TRBV6-3; TRBD2 is a possible D gene (6 bases). V was shortened by 6 bases and J by 2 bases, with 11 bases between the two germline ends. This CDR3 comprises 13 residues. The V gene's germline CDR1 is MNHEY and CDR2 SVGEGT. DNA for the CDR3: TGTGCCAGCAGATTCGGAGGGGCCTACGAGCAGTACTTC. This sequence encodes CASRFGGAYEQYF.

This clonotype was counted at least ten times. The gene calls are TRBV19 and TRBJ1-2; TRBD1 is a possible D gene (6 bases). The CDR3 consists of 14 residues. The germline V and J ends were trimmed by 3 bases and 7 bases, with 15 bases remaining between them. Germline V gives CDR1 LNHDA, CDR2 SQIVND (reference sequence). CDR3 sequence: CASSMTGSASGYTF. Here the CDR3 DNA reads TGTGCCAGTAGTATGACAGGAAGTGCTAGTGGCTACACCTTC.

This clonotype has only a few counts. The chain couples TRBV4-2 to TRBJ2-5; D unclear. The CDR3 extends over 14 amino acids. V shed 0 bases and J shed 5 bases, with 10 bases lying between them. Germline assignment: CDR1 LGHNA and CDR2 YNFKEQ. CDR3 loop: CASSQDLGEETQYF. CDR3 nucleotide sequence: TGTGCCAGCAGCCAAGATCTTGGAGAGGAGACCCAGTACTTC.

A note on this clonotype: A clone one base away is much larger, so this may be a read error. This chain connects TRBV6-1 to TRBJ2-5; TRBD1 might be the D (6 bases). Germline V gene sequence: CDR1 MNHNS, CDR2 SASEGT. Trimming removed 7 bases at V and 7 bases at J, with 13 bases between. The CDR3 is made up of 12 amino acids. The chain's CDR3 is CASTYLGGTQYF. For the CDR3, the DNA is TGTGCCAGCACCTACCTAGGGGGGACCCAGTACTTC.

The CDR3 here is CSAPKMGSPYTQYF. The CDR3 DNA reads TGCAGTGCACCAAAGATGGGTTCCCCATATACGCAGTATTTT. The rearrangement links TRBV20-1 to TRBJ2-3; D is unresolved. The V end lost 6 bases, the J end lost 7 bases, and 20 bases lay between the germline ends. The V gene's germline CDR1 is DFQATT and CDR2 SNEGSKA (reference sequence). The CDR3 has 14 amino acids.

This clonotype was picked up many times. The chain carries TRBV20-1 and TRBJ2-5; D unresolved. V shed 5 bases and J shed 2 bases, with 6 bases lying between them. Germline V CDR1 and CDR2: DFQATT, SNEGSKA (reference sequence). This CDR3 has 11 residues. CDR3 bases: TGCAGTGCTGGCAGACAAGAGACCCAGTACTTC. It codes for CSAGRQETQYF.

There are many counts of this clonotype. The chain is built from TRBV6-1 and TRBJ1-6; D unresolved. The CDR3 is 14 amino acids. The ends were cut back, 6 bases at V and 0 bases at J, with 6 bases in the middle. Germline V lookup: CDR1 MNHNS, CDR2 SASEGT. The CDR3 nucleotides read TGTGCCAGCAGAGGGAGCTCCTATAATTCACCCCTCCACTTT. This gives the protein CASRGSSYNSPLHF.

This clonotype has ten or more counts. The chain employs TRBV3-1 and TRBJ2-5; weak D call: TRBD2 (5 bases). Germline loops: CDR1 LGHDT, CDR2 YNNKEL (reference sequence). V was clipped by 10 bases and J by 0 bases, with 9 bases between them. The CDR3 covers 12 residues. The CDR3: CATQRYQETQYF. In nucleotides, the CDR3 is TGTGCCACCCAGCGGTACCAAGAGACCCAGTACTTC.

The table lists this clonotype with many counts. V gene TRBV20-1 combines with J gene TRBJ2-1; D is unclear. CDR3 length: 14 amino acids. Germline V gene data show CDR1 as DFQATT and CDR2 as SNEGSKA (reference sequence). With 0 bases removed from V and 3 bases from J, the gap between germline ends came to 9 bases. The CDR3 nucleotides read TGCAGTGCTAGAGATCGGCCCCGCTACAATGAGCAGTTCTTC. Translation gives CSARDRPRYNEQFF.

This clonotype was seen at least ten times. V and J are TRBV2 and TRBJ2-7; D may be TRBD1 or TRBD2 (5 bases each). In germline, CDR1 is SNHLY, CDR2 FYNNEI. CDR3 size: 12 residues. The V gene lost 4 bases and the J gene lost 9 bases, with 13 bases spanning the gap. The CDR3 here is CASSGDHTAQYV. In nucleotides, the CDR3 is TGTGCCAGCAGTGGGGACCATACCGCGCAGTACGTC.

The genes are TRBV29-1 and TRBJ2-7, with 7 bases identical to TRBD2. Trimming cost V 3 bases and J 3 bases; bases outside gene matches: 5. Germline CDR1 is SQVTM and CDR2 is ANQGSEA. This CDR3 is 13 amino acids long. CDR3 sequence (DNA): TGCAGCGTTGAGGTGGCGGGAGACTACGAGCAGTACTTC. Its translation is CSVEVAGDYEQYF.

There are a few counts of this clonotype. V gene TRBV7-8 combines with J gene TRBJ2-7; D may be TRBD2 (5 bases). Between the trimmed V and J ends, which lost 5 bases and 9 bases, there was a span of 17 bases. CDR3 length equals 13 residues. The germline gives CDR1 SGHVS, CDR2 FQNEAQ. In nucleotides, the CDR3 is TGTGCCAGCAGCAAAGGACTTCCCGTTGGGCAGTACGTC. This encodes CASSKGLPVGQYV.

Ten or more counts support this clonotype. The rearrangement links TRBV4-2 to TRBJ2-1; TRBD2 matches at 7 bases. Losses at the gene ends were 1 base for V and 4 bases for J; bases not matched to a gene: 4. Germline V lookup: CDR1 LGHNA, CDR2 YNFKEQ. This CDR3 region has 15 residues. CDR3 sequence reads: CASSQGSGVYNEQFF. The CDR3 DNA sequence: TGTGCCAGCAGCCAAGGAAGCGGGGTATACAATGAGCAGTTCTTC.

The V and J genes are TRBV7-6 and TRBJ1-1, with 7 positions matching TRBD1. Germline V gene lookup returns CDR1 SGHVS and CDR2 FNYEAQ. This CDR3 has 16 amino acids. Trimming cost V 5 bases and J 3 bases; bases outside gene matches: 12. The CDR3, as DNA: TGTGCCAGCAGCGCGAAGACAGGGCCGATGTACACTGAAGCTTTCTTT. It encodes CASSAKTGPMYTEAFF.

This clonotype was recorded many times. The chain is built from TRBV4-3 and TRBJ2-1; 7 bases agree with TRBD2. V lost 4 bases, J lost 15 bases, and 12 bases stayed unmatched. This CDR3 has 13 amino acids. Germline V lookup: CDR1 LGHNA, CDR2 YSLEER. The CDR3 sequence: CASSPPWAGELFF. DNA for the CDR3: TGCGCCAGCAGCCCCCCCTGGGCGGGAGAGTTGTTCTTC.

Regarding this clonotype: A single base separates this from a much larger clone, so it may be a read error. The chain combines TRBV20-1 with TRBJ2-1, with D perhaps being TRBD1 or TRBD2 (7 bases each). This CDR3 comprises 15 residues. Germline CDR1 reads DFQATT; CDR2 reads SNEGSKA (reference sequence). As DNA, the CDR3 is TGCAGTGCTAGTTTTAGCAGGGGGGGCTACAATAAGCAGTTCTTC. Translation gives CSASFSRGGYNKQFF.

In this sample, this clonotype turned up a few times. This chain links TRBV6-2 or TRBV6-3 with TRBJ2-5, with 9 bases aligning to TRBD2. CDR3 length: 15 amino acids. Germline values: CDR1 MNHEY, CDR2 SVGEGT. J lost 5 bases, V lost 3 bases, and 7 bases had no gene match. In DNA form, the CDR3 reads TGTGCCAGCAGTTATCCGACTAGCGGTTGGGAGACCCAGTACTTC. Residues: CASSYPTSGWETQYF.

This clonotype was counted ten times or more. This chain joins TRBV20-1 and TRBJ2-3; the D is unclear. The CDR3 consists of 12 residues. The germline V and J ends were trimmed by 0 bases and 2 bases, with 3 bases remaining between them. Germline values: CDR1 DFQATT, CDR2 SNEGSKA (reference sequence). CDR3 nucleotides: TGCAGTGCTAGAGAAACCACAGATACGCAGTATTTT. It is translated as CSARETTDTQYF.

At least ten counts were recorded for this clonotype. The chain uses TRBV6-4 and TRBJ2-1, with 7 bases matching TRBD1. Germline lookup yields CDR1 MRHNA and CDR2 SNTAGT. With V trimmed by 8 bases and J by 4 bases, 5 bases remained unmatched. This CDR3 has 13 amino acids. CDR3 in DNA: TGTGCCAGCCGGGACAGTGAATACAATGAGCAGTTCTTC. Translated: CASRDSEYNEQFF.

This clonotype was seen ten or more times. The genes are TRBV25-1 and TRBJ1-1, with D maybe TRBD1 (6 bases). Germline V gene data show CDR1 as MGHDK and CDR2 as SYGVNS. The CDR3 consists of 17 residues. V was cut by 6 bases and J by 1 base, with 21 bases left in between. CDR3 region: CASRTLGGRVGNTEAFF. DNA for the CDR3: TGTGCCAGCAGGACCCTCGGGGGGCGCGTCGGGAACACTGAAGCTTTCTTT. The complete variable domain, with remaining parts taken from reference TRBV25-1 and TRBJ1-1, reads EADIYQTPRYLVIGTGKKITLECSQTMGHDKMYWYQQDPGMELHLIHYSYGVNSTEKGDLSSESTVSRIRTEHFPLTLESARPSHTSQYLCASRTLGGRVGNTEAFFGQGTRLTVV.

This clonotype occurred many times. This chain connects TRBV10-1 to TRBJ1-1; D ambiguous. V was clipped by 3 bases and J by 1 base, with 6 bases between them. The CDR3 has 13 amino acids. In germline, CDR1 is WNHNN, CDR2 SYGVQD (reference sequence). Here the CDR3 reads CASSELSNTEAFF. Here the CDR3 DNA reads TGCGCCAGCAGTGAATTGTCGAACACTGAAGCTTTCTTT.

This clonotype was recorded at least ten times. This chain's CDR3 is CASSLSGGGSSYNEQFF. The CDR3 region has the DNA TGTGCCAGCAGTTTATCCGGGGGTGGTAGCTCCTACAATGAGCAGTTCTTC. The chain combines TRBV28 with TRBJ2-1; weak D call: TRBD2 (6 bases). Germline CDR1 MDHEN, CDR2 SYDVKM. CDR3 size: 17 residues. Trimming shortened V by 1 base and J by 0 bases, and 13 bases separated the two germline ends.

There are a few counts of this clonotype. The V and J genes are TRBV12-3 or TRBV12-4 and TRBJ2-7, with D possibly being TRBD2 (7 bases). CDR3 length: 14 residues. V lost 7 bases and J lost 3, with 16 bases in between. CDR3 nucleotides: TGTGCCAGCACTTTGGGGGGGCCCAACTACGAGCAGTACTTC. Its translation: CASTLGGPNYEQYF.